Reported below is one T cell receptor beta chain. Its antigen is still unknown. The data belong to a study of OX40 agonist ivuxolimab in advanced cancers. Study observations and caveats: Patients with a partial response at 0.1-3.0 mg/kg had among the lowest clonal expansion. Clonal expansion by week 6 occurred in CD4+ and CD8+ blood T cells (at 0.1 to 3.0 mg/kg). Expanded clones belonging to CD8+ T cells outnumbered, on average, those of CD4+.

The CDR3 spans 15 residues. CDR1 and CDR2 from the germline V gene are LNHDA and SQIVND (reference sequence). V trimming: 4 bases; J trimming: 8 bases; junction bases outside the gene matches: 5. Profiling relied on immunoSEQ multiplex PCR, and the TCRdb table lists in-frame clones only, not all of them. The data contain about 40,000 clones, 82% of them singletons. Blood draws occurred at baseline, cycle 4 day 1, and cycle 7 day 1. The origin of this receptor is an adult with an advanced solid tumor such as melanoma, head and neck, liver or kidney cancer. The specimen comprised CD4+ or CD8+ T cells sorted from blood, sampled in a trial of the OX40 agonist ivuxolimab. The rearrangement joins TRBV19 to TRBJ2-1; 13 bases are a match to TRBD2. CDR3 sequence (DNA): TGTGCCAGTAGTAGGGGACTAGCGGGAACACATGAGCAGTTCTTC. It translates to CASSRGLAGTHEQFF.